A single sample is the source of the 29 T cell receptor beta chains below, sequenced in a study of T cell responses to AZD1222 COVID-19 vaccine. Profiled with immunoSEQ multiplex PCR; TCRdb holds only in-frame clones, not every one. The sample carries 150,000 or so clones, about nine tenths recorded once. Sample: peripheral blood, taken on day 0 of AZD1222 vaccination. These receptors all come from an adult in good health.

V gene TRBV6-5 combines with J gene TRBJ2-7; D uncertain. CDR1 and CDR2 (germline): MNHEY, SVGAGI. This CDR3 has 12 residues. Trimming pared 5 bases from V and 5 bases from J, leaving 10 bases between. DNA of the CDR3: TGTGCCAGCAGTCTCGGTAGAAACGAGCAGTACTTC. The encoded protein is CASSLGRNEQYF.

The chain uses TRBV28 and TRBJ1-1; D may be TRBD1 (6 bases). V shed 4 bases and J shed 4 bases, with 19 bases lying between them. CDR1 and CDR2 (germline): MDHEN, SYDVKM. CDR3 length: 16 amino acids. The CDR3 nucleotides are TGTGCCAGCAGTTCCCAGGGATCGGGGGCGCGCACTGAAGCTTTCTTT. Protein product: CASSSQGSGARTEAFF.

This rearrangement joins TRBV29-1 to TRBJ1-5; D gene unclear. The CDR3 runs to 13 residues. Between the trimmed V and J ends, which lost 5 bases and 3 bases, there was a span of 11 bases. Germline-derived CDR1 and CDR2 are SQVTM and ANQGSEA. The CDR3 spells CSVRAGINQPQHF. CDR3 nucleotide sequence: TGCAGCGTTAGGGCCGGAATCAATCAGCCCCAGCATTTT.

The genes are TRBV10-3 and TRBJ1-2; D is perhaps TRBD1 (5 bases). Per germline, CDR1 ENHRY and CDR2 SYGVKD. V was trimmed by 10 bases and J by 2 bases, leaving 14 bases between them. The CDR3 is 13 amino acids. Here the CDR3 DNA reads TGTGCCAGCGGGCCCAAGGGGAACTATGGCTACACCTTC. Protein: CASGPKGNYGYTF.

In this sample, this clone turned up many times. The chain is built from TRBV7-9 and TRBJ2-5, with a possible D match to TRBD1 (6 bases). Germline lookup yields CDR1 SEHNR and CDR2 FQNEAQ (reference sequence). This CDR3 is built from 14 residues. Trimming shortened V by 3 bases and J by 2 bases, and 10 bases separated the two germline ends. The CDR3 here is CASSLGHLQETQYF. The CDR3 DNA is TGTGCCAGCAGCTTGGGACACCTACAAGAGACCCAGTACTTC.

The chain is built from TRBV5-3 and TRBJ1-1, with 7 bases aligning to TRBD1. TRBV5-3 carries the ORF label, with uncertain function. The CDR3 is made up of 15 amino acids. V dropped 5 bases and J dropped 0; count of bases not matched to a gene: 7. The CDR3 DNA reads TGTGCCAGAAGTCCGACGGGACAGTTGAACACTGAAGCTTTCTTT. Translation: CARSPTGQLNTEAFF.

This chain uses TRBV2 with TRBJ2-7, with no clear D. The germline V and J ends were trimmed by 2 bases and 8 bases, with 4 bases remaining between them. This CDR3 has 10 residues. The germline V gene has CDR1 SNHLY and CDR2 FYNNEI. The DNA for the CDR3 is TGTGCCAGCAGTGAAATGCAGCAGTACTTC. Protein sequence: CASSEMQQYF.

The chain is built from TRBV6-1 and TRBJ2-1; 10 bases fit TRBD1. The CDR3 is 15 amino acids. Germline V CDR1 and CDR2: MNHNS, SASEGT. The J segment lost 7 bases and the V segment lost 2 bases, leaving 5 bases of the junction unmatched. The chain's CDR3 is CASSERRQGANEQFF. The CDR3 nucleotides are TGTGCCAGCAGTGAAAGAAGACAGGGGGCAAATGAGCAGTTCTTC.

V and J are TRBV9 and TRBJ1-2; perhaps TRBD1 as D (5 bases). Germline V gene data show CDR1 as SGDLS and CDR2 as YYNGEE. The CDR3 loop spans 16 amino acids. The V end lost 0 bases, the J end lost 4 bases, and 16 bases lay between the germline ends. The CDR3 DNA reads TGTGCCAGCAGCGTAGGAATACGGGAGGGGCCCTATGGCTACACCTTC. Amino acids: CASSVGIREGPYGYTF.

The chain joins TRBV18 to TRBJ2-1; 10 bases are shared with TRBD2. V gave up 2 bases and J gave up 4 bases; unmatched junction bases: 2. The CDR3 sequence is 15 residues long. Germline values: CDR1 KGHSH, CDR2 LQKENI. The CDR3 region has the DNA TGTGCCAGCTCACCAACTAGCGGGGCTTACAATGAGCAGTTCTTC. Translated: CASSPTSGAYNEQFF. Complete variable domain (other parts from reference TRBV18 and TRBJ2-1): NAGVMQNPRHLVRRRGQEARLRCSPMKGHSHVYWYRQLPEEGLKFMVYLQKENIIDESGMPKERFSAEFPKEGPSILRIQQVVRGDSAAYFCASSPTSGAYNEQFFGPGTRLTVL.

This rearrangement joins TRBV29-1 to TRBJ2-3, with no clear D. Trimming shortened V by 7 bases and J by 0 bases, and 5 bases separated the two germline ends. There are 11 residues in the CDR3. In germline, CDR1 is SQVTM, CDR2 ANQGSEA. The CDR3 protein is CSAVSTDTQYF. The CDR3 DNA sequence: TGCAGCGCCGTAAGCACAGATACGCAGTATTTT.

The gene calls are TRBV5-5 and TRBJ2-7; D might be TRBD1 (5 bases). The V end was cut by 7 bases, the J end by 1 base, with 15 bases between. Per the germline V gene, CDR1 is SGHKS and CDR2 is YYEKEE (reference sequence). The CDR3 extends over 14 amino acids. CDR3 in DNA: TGTGCCAGCGGATTAACGACAGCGTCCTACGAGCAGTACTTC. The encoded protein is CASGLTTASYEQYF.

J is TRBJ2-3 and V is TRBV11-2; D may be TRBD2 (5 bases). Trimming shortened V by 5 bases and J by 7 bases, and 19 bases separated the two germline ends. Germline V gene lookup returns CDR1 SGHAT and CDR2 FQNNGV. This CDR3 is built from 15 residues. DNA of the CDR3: TGTGCCAGCAGCCCGAGGGCTCTAGGGCTCTATACGCAGTATTTT. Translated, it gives CASSPRALGLYTQYF.

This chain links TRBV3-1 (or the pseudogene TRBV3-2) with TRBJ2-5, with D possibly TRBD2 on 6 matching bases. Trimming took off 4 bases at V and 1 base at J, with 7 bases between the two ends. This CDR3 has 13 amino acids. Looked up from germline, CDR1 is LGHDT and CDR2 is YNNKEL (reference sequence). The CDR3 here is CASSPGSQETQYF. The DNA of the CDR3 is TGTGCCAGCAGCCCCGGGAGCCAAGAGACCCAGTACTTC.

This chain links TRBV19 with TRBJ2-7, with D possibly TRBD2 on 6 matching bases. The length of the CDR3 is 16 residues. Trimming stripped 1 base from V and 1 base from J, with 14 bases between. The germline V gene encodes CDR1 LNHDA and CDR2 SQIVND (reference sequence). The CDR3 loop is CASSIADAGRSYEQYF. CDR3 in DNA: TGTGCCAGTAGTATAGCAGATGCAGGGAGGTCCTACGAGCAGTACTTC.

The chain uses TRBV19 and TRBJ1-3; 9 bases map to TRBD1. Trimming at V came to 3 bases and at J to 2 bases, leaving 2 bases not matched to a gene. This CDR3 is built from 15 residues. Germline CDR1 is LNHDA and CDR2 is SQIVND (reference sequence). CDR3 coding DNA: TGTGCCAGTAGTATTGGGACAGGGACTGGAAACACCATATATTTT. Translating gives CASSIGTGTGNTIYF.

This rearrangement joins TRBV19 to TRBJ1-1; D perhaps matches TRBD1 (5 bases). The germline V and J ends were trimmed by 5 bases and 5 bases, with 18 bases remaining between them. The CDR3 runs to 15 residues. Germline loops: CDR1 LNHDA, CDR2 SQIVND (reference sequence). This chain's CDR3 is CASSHRPGFGTEAFF. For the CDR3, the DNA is TGTGCCAGTAGTCACCGCCCAGGGTTCGGAACTGAAGCTTTCTTT. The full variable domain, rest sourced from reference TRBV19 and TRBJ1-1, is DGGITQSPKYLFRKEGQNVTLSCEQNLNHDAMYWYRQDPGQGLRLIYYSQIVNDFQKGDIAEGYSVSREKKESFPLTVTSAQKNPTAFYLCASSHRPGFGTEAFFGQGTRLTVV.

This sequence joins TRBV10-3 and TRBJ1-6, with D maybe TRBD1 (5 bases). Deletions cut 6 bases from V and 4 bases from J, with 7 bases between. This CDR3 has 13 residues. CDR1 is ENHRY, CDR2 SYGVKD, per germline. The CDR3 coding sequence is TGTGCCATCAGAGGGGATTATAATTCACCCCTCCACTTT. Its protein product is CAIRGDYNSPLHF.

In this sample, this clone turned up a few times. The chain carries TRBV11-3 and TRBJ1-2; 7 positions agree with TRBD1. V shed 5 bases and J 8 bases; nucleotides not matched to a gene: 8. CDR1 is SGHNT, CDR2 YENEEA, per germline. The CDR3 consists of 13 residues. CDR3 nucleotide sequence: TGTGCCAGCAGCCCCAACAGGGGTCGAGGCTACACCTTC. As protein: CASSPNRGRGYTF.

The CDR3 protein is CASSPGVGNQPQHF. The CDR3 DNA reads as TGTGCCAGCTCACCGGGGGTAGGCAATCAGCCCCAGCATTTT. The chain links TRBV18 to TRBJ1-5; tentative D call: TRBD1 (5 bases). Trimming left V 3 bases short and J 2 bases short, with 8 bases between. This CDR3 has 14 residues. The germline V gene encodes CDR1 KGHSH and CDR2 LQKENI.

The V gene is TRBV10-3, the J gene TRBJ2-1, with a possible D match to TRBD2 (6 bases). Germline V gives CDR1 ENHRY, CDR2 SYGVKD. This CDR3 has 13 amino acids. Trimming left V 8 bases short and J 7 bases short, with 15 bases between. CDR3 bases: TGTGCCATCTCCATGGGGGGTAGGAATGAGCAGTTCTTC. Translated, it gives CAISMGGRNEQFF.

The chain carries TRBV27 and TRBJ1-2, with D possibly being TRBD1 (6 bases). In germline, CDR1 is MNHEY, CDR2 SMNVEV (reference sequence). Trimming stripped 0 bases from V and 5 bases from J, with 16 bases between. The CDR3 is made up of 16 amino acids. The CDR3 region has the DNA TGTGCCAGCAGTTTATCTGGGGGGGGCCCTCAATATGGCTACACCTTC. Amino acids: CASSLSGGGPQYGYTF.

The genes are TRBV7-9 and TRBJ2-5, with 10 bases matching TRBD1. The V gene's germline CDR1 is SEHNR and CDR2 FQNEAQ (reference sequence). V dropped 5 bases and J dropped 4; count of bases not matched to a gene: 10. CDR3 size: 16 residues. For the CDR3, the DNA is TGTGCCAGCAGCGCCCGACAGGGGGCAGGCGGAGAGACCCAGTACTTC. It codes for CASSARQGAGGETQYF.

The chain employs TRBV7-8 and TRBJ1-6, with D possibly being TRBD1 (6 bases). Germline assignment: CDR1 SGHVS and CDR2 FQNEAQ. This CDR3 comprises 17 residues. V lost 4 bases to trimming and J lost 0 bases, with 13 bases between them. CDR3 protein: CASSSRGQSSYNSPLHF. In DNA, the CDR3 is TGTGCCAGCAGCTCCCGAGGACAGAGCTCCTATAATTCACCCCTCCACTTT. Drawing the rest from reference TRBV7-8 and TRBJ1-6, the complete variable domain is GAGVSQSPRYKVAKRGQDVALRCDPISGHVSLFWYQQALGQGPEFLTYFQNEAQLDKSGLPSDRFFAERPEGSVSTLKIQRTQQEDSAVYLCASSSRGQSSYNSPLHFGNGTRLTVT.

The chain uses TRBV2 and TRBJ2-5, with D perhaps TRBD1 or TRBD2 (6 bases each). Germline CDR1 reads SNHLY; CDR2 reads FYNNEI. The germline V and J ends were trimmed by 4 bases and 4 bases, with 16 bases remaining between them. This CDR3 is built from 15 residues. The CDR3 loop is CASSGTTGRSETQYF. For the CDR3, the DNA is TGTGCCAGCAGTGGGACTACAGGGCGATCAGAGACCCAGTACTTC.

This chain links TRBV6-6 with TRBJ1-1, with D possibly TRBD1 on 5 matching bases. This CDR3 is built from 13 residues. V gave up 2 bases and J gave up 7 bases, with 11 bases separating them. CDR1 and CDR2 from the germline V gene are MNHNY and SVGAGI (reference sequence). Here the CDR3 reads CASSYRDEIEAFF. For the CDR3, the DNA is TGTGCCAGCAGTTACAGGGACGAAATTGAAGCTTTCTTT.

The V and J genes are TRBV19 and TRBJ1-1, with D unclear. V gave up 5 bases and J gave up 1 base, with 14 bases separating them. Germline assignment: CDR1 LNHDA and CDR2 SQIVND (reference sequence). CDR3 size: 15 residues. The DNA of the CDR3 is TGTGCCAGTAGTTCTCCCCATCGGGGGAACACTGAAGCTTTCTTT. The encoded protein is CASSSPHRGNTEAFF. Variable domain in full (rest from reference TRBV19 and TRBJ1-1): DGGITQSPKYLFRKEGQNVTLSCEQNLNHDAMYWYRQDPGQGLRLIYYSQIVNDFQKGDIAEGYSVSREKKESFPLTVTSAQKNPTAFYLCASSSPHRGNTEAFFGQGTRLTVV.

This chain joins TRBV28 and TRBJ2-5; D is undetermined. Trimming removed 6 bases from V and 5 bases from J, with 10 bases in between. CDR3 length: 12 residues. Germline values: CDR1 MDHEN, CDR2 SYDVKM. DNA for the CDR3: TGTGCCAGCAGCCTATACCGGGAGACCCAGTACTTC. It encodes CASSLYRETQYF.

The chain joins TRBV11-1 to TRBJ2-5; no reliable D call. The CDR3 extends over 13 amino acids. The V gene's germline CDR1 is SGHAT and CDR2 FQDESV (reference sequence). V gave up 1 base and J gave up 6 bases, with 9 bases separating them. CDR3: CASSLEPLKTQYF. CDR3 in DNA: TGTGCCAGCAGCTTAGAGCCGTTAAAGACCCAGTACTTC.